Following are 26 T cell receptor beta chains from one sample sequenced in a study of human T cells and chemical hapten exposure. Time point noted: patch test 2, 6 weeks after DPC sensitization. Treatment described: therapeutic diphenylcyclopropenone sensitization with weekly scalp DPC. TCRdb used MiXCR to reprocess the RACE reads, holding one entry per CDR3 protein. The sample lists approximately 100,000 distinct CDR3 sequences, 9% to 9.5% occurring once. Sample: whole blood, taken in connection with sensitization to the hapten diphenylcyclopropenone (DPC). The source of these receptors is a woman in her thirties or forties with alopecia areata. Some clones in this sample may be carry-over from other donors' samples.

This clonotype was recorded a few times. This chain joins TRBV29-1 and TRBJ1-1; TRBD1 aligns across 9 bases. This CDR3 is 14 amino acids long. Germline CDR1 reads SQVTM; CDR2 reads ANQGSEA. J lost 5 bases, V lost 6 bases, and 10 bases had no gene match. CDR3 loop: CSVRRDRVLTEAFF. CDR3 nucleotides: TGCAGCGTGCGCCGGGACAGGGTATTGACTGAAGCTTTCTTT.

The V and J genes are TRBV27 and TRBJ2-1; 9 bases agree with TRBD1. V shed 7 bases and J 2 bases; nucleotides not matched to a gene: 6. This CDR3 is 15 amino acids long. Germline V CDR1 and CDR2: MNHEY, SMNVEV (reference sequence). In DNA, the CDR3 is TGTGCCAGCAAGTTGACAGGGGGTCCCTACAATGAGCAGTTCTTC. As protein: CASKLTGGPYNEQFF.

This clonotype was found many times. This chain connects TRBV28 to TRBJ2-7; D is unresolved. V was shortened by 3 bases and J by 12 bases, with 12 bases between the two germline ends. CDR1 and CDR2 (germline): MDHEN, SYDVKM. The CDR3 has 11 amino acids. The CDR3 region has the DNA TGTGCCAGCAGTTTTAATGGCAAAGGGTACTTC. Encoded protein: CASSFNGKGYF.

The table lists this clonotype with many counts. The CDR3: CSARATEAFF. The CDR3 bases are TGCAGTGCTAGGGCCACTGAAGCTTTCTTT. The gene calls are TRBV20-1 and TRBJ1-1; D gene unclear. The ends were cut back, 3 bases at V and 4 bases at J, with 3 bases in the middle. Germline loops: CDR1 DFQATT, CDR2 SNEGSKA (reference sequence). The CDR3 contains 10 residues.

The sample holds a few counts of this clonotype. The chain combines TRBV3-1 with TRBJ2-3, with D unresolved. Germline-derived CDR1 and CDR2 are LGHDT and YNNKEL (reference sequence). The length of the CDR3 is 18 residues. The V end was cut by 0 bases, the J end by 0 bases, with 16 bases between. CDR3 amino acids: CASSQDRRPQPSTDTQYF. The CDR3 bases are TGTGCCAGCAGCCAAGATCGGCGACCCCAACCTAGCACAGATACGCAGTATTTT.

This clonotype was seen a few times. The gene calls are TRBV9 and TRBJ2-7; no definite D call. V was shortened by 4 bases and J by 0 bases, with 17 bases between the two germline ends. Germline lookup yields CDR1 SGDLS and CDR2 YYNGEE. This CDR3 spans 16 amino acids. CDR3: CASSLYDMINSYEQYF. CDR3 DNA: TGTGCCAGCAGCCTCTATGACATGATTAACTCCTACGAGCAGTACTTC. Drawing the rest from reference TRBV9 and TRBJ2-7, the complete variable domain is DSGVTQTPKHLITATGQRVTLRCSPRSGDLSVYWYQQSLDQGLQFLIQYYNGEERAKGNILERFSAQQFPDLHSELNLSSLELGDSALYFCASSLYDMINSYEQYFGPGTRLTVT.

This clonotype has ten or more counts. CDR3 nucleotide sequence: TGTGCCAGCAGCCCCGTCGGAAATAGCCGGGGCGAGCAGTACTTC. It is translated as CASSPVGNSRGEQYF. The J gene is TRBJ2-7, the V gene TRBV6-2 or TRBV6-3; TRBD2 might be the D (5 bases). The CDR3 contains 15 residues. The V gene's germline CDR1 is MNHEY and CDR2 SVGEGT. V was pared by 6 bases and J by 6 bases, with 21 bases between.

V is TRBV7-3 and J is TRBJ1-1; D uncertain. The CDR3 is 13 residues long. With 1 base removed from V and 5 bases from J, the gap between germline ends came to 8 bases. Germline V lookup: CDR1 SGHTA, CDR2 FQGTGA. The CDR3 spells CASSLMTETEAFF. The DNA of the CDR3 is TGTGCCAGCAGCTTAATGACGGAGACTGAAGCTTTCTTT.

This clonotype was counted ten times or more. This CDR3 reads CASSLDTNSRAFF. For the CDR3, the DNA is TGCGCCAGCAGCTTGGACACCAACTCGAGGGCTTTCTTT. This chain uses TRBV5-1 with TRBJ1-1; D remains unclear. The CDR3 loop spans 13 amino acids. V dropped 0 bases and J dropped 11 bases, with 14 bases sitting between them. Germline V gene data show CDR1 as SGHRS and CDR2 as YFSETQ.

The rearrangement links TRBV6-1 to TRBJ2-7; 8 nucleotides align to TRBD2. The V gene's germline CDR1 is MNHNS and CDR2 SASEGT. This CDR3 is built from 13 residues. Trimming took 6 bases from V and 6 from J; bases not matched to a gene: 7. Written as DNA, the CDR3 is TGTGCCAGCAGCCCCAGTAGCGGGGCCGAGCAGTACTTC. It codes for CASSPSSGAEQYF.

The table lists this clonotype with many counts. The V call is TRBV7-2, the J call TRBJ1-1; D may be TRBD1 (5 bases). Between the trimmed V and J ends, which lost 4 bases and 4 bases, there was a span of 19 bases. The CDR3 loop spans 16 amino acids. Germline V gives CDR1 SGHTA, CDR2 FQGNSA. In nucleotides, the CDR3 is TGTGCCAGCAGCTCATCCGGGACCCAAGGTCGCACTGAAGCTTTCTTT. This sequence encodes CASSSSGTQGRTEAFF.

This clonotype was recorded at least ten times. The chain has TRBV28 and TRBJ2-1, with D tentatively TRBD1 or TRBD2 (5 bases each). Germline values: CDR1 MDHEN, CDR2 SYDVKM. The CDR3 is made up of 14 amino acids. Trimming removed 2 bases from V and 5 bases from J, with 10 bases in between. The CDR3 region is CASSLEGTDNEQFF. In DNA form, the CDR3 reads TGTGCCAGCAGTTTAGAGGGGACCGACAATGAGCAGTTCTTC.

This clonotype has more than one count but fewer than ten. The chain combines TRBV2 with TRBJ2-5; no clear D. Between the trimmed V and J ends, which lost 9 bases and 2 bases, there was a span of 10 bases. Germline V gene lookup returns CDR1 SNHLY and CDR2 FYNNEI. CDR3 size: 12 residues. CDR3 sequence (DNA): TGTGCCAGTGTGGCAGTACAAGAGACCCAGTACTTC. Translating it yields CASVAVQETQYF. Filled out from reference TRBV2 and TRBJ2-5, the complete variable domain reads EPEVTQTPSHQVTQMGQEVILRCVPISNHLYFYWYRQILGQKVEFLVSFYNNEISEKSEIFDDQFSVERPDGSNFTLKIRSTKLEDSAMYFCASVAVQETQYFGPGTRLLVL.

This clonotype was found many times. The rearrangement joins TRBV6-5 to TRBJ1-5; 7 positions agree with TRBD1. CDR1 is MNHEY, CDR2 SVGAGI, per germline. This CDR3 spans 14 amino acids. V lost 5 bases to trimming and J lost 2 bases; unmatched junction nucleotides: 3. CDR3 coding DNA: TGTGCCAGCAGTCAGGACAGGCGCAATCAGCCCCAGCATTTT. This encodes CASSQDRRNQPQHF.

In its sample, this clonotype was seen many times. This chain links TRBV12-5 with TRBJ2-2; the D gene is possibly TRBD1 (6 bases). V lost 0 bases and J lost 8, with 13 bases in between. Germline CDR1 reads LGHNT; CDR2 reads FRNRAP. The CDR3 loop spans 15 amino acids. This CDR3 is CASGLVQGQLGELFF. CDR3 sequence (DNA): TGTGCTAGTGGTTTGGTACAGGGCCAGCTAGGGGAGCTGTTTTTT.

The sample holds a few counts of this clonotype. CDR3 sequence (DNA): TGCAGTGCTAGAGGCCCTTCTCCACAAACGCAGTATTTT. This codes for CSARGPSPQTQYF. This chain connects TRBV20-1 to TRBJ2-3; D unresolved. CDR3 length: 13 residues. Germline V gene lookup returns CDR1 DFQATT and CDR2 SNEGSKA (reference sequence). V lost 1 base, J lost 9 bases, and 14 bases lay in between.

This clonotype was recorded many times. The V gene is TRBV7-9, the J gene TRBJ2-7; 7 bases are shared with TRBD1. The CDR3 extends over 14 amino acids. The germline gives CDR1 SEHNR, CDR2 FQNEAQ (reference sequence). The V and J ends lost 5 bases and 3 bases, in that order; junction bases with no gene match: 7. The CDR3 is CASSPQGQIYEQYF. The CDR3 DNA reads as TGTGCCAGCAGCCCGCAGGGACAGATCTACGAGCAGTACTTC.

This clonotype was detected a few times. This chain links TRBV5-6 with TRBJ2-7; D not resolved. Germline-derived CDR1 and CDR2 are SGHDT and YYEEEE. The CDR3 is 14 residues long. Trimming took off 4 bases at V and 1 base at J, with 12 bases between the two ends. CDR3 in DNA: TGTGCCAGCAGCCACCCCGAAGGGTCCTACGAGCAGTACTTC. Its translation is CASSHPEGSYEQYF.

CDR3 sequence (DNA): TGTGCCAGCAGCCATGGACAGCAAGAGACCCAGTACTTC. Protein sequence: CASSHGQQETQYF. The chain carries TRBV3-1 and TRBJ2-5; D might be TRBD1 (6 bases). The CDR3 spans 13 residues. The germline V gene has CDR1 LGHDT and CDR2 YNNKEL (reference sequence). Trimming removed 3 bases at V and 2 bases at J, with 7 bases between.

This clonotype was counted only a few times. The chain employs TRBV20-1 and TRBJ1-1, with D possibly TRBD1 on 5 matching bases. The V gene's germline CDR1 is DFQATT and CDR2 SNEGSKA (reference sequence). This CDR3 has 17 residues. Trimming shortened V by 3 bases and J by 6 bases, and 26 bases separated the two germline ends. CDR3 sequence (DNA): TGCAGTGCTAGTAACCGCCCCTTGGGAGACCTCAGGGCTGAAGCTTTCTTT. This sequence encodes CSASNRPLGDLRAEAFF.

This clonotype was observed many times. The chain has TRBV2 and TRBJ1-2; weak D call: TRBD1 (5 bases). Germline V CDR1 and CDR2: SNHLY, FYNNEI. The length of the CDR3 is 15 residues. The V gene lost 7 bases and the J gene lost 2 bases, with 17 bases spanning the gap. The CDR3 here is CASTEGRARNYGYTF. In DNA, the CDR3 is TGTGCCAGCACCGAAGGCAGGGCCCGAAACTATGGCTACACCTTC.

This sequence joins TRBV6-4 and TRBJ1-2; D is unclear. Germline V lookup: CDR1 MRHNA, CDR2 SNTAGT. This CDR3 has 13 amino acids. Between the trimmed V and J ends, which lost 3 bases and 2 bases, there was a span of 7 bases. CDR3 residues: CASSEGKNYGYTF. The CDR3 region has the DNA TGTGCCAGCAGTGAGGGCAAAAACTATGGCTACACCTTC.

The V call is TRBV13, the J call TRBJ2-5; the D call may be TRBD1 or TRBD2 (6 bases each). The CDR3 extends over 14 amino acids. Trimming left V 2 bases short and J 5 bases short, with 12 bases between. Looked up from germline, CDR1 is PRHDT and CDR2 is FYEKMQ (reference sequence). CDR3 in DNA: TGTGCCAGCAGCTTAAGAGGAGGGGGTGAGACCCAGTACTTC. Amino acids: CASSLRGGGETQYF.

The gene calls are TRBV4-3 and TRBJ2-2; D gene ambiguous. The CDR3 totals 14 residues. Germline V gene lookup returns CDR1 LGHNA and CDR2 YSLEER. The V end lost 1 base, the J end lost 2 bases, and 5 bases lay between the germline ends. In DNA form, the CDR3 reads TGCGCCAGCAGCCAAGTGGGCAACACCGGGGAGCTGTTTTTT. Residues: CASSQVGNTGELFF.

J is TRBJ2-5 and V is TRBV9; D is uncertain. V dropped 7 bases and J dropped 5 bases, with 9 bases sitting between them. CDR1 is SGDLS and CDR2 is YYNGEE in the germline V gene. This CDR3 comprises 11 residues. CDR3 sequence: CASRFRETQYF. In nucleotides, the CDR3 is TGTGCCAGCCGTTTCCGTGAGACCCAGTACTTC.

The chain has TRBV6-4 and TRBJ2-3; TRBD2 might be the D (5 bases). The germline V gene has CDR1 MRHNA and CDR2 SNTAGT. The CDR3 length is 14 residues. With 6 bases removed from V and 9 bases from J, the gap between germline ends came to 19 bases. Here the CDR3 reads CASRAIVGVGTQYF. The CDR3 DNA reads TGTGCCAGCAGGGCTATAGTCGGGGTTGGAACGCAGTATTTT.